This is a list of T cell receptor beta chains from one sample in a study of T cell repertoires in cytomegalovirus infection. From the reads, TCRdb called clonotypes with MiXCR, one entry per CDR3 protein. Of about 300,000 distinct CDR3 sequences detected, about a quarter appear once; the ten largest clones hold approximately 15%. The specimen sequenced was PBMCs. The receptors come from a human donor in good health (CMV status not recorded). Some clones in this sample may be carry-over from other donors' samples. The CDR3 runs from the conserved cysteine through the conserved F or W. D genes are given only for firm matches. Some rows mark clone size as missing; the rest say once, few, many or name a class of expanded clone.

D gene: TRBD1
clone size: many
V gene: TRBV7-2
J gene: TRBJ2-7
CDR3 protein: CASSAGGQMNYEQYF
CDR3 DNA: TGTGCCAGCAGCGCAGGGGGACAGATGAACTACGAGCAGTACTTC

D gene: TRBD1
clone size: .
V gene: TRBV6-5
J gene: TRBJ1-3
CDR3 protein: CASSRQGAGNTIYF
CDR3 DNA: TGTGCCAGCAGTCGACAGGGGGCTGGAAACACCATATATTTT

D gene: .
clone size: .
V gene: TRBV9
J gene: TRBJ1-2
CDR3 protein: CASSGTSGNYGYTF
CDR3 DNA: TGTGCCAGCAGCGGAACCAGCGGGAACTATGGCTACACCTTC

D gene: TRBD2
clone size: .
V gene: TRBV7-9
J gene: TRBJ2-2
CDR3 protein: CASSQTSMTGELFF
CDR3 DNA: TGTGCCAGCAGCCAGACTAGCATGACCGGGGAGCTGTTTTTT

D gene: .
clone size: .
V gene: TRBV5-1
J gene: TRBJ1-1
CDR3 protein: CASSPTRQTGTEAFF
CDR3 DNA: TGCGCCAGCAGCCCGACCCGACAGACGGGCACTGAAGCTTTCTTT

D gene: .
clone size: few
V gene: TRBV29-1
J gene: TRBJ2-3
CDR3 protein: CSVAMTTGSSTDTQYF
CDR3 DNA: TGCAGCGTTGCGATGACAACAGGGTCTAGCACAGATACGCAGTATTTT

D gene: .
clone size: .
V gene: TRBV27
J gene: TRBJ2-1
CDR3 protein: CASTTGGHEQFF
CDR3 DNA: TGTGCCAGCACGACAGGCGGTCATGAGCAGTTCTTC

D gene: TRBD1
clone size: few
V gene: TRBV29-1
J gene: TRBJ1-1
CDR3 protein: CSVAGGTNTEAFF
CDR3 DNA: TGCAGCGTGGCAGGGGGTACTAACACTGAAGCTTTCTTT

D gene: .
clone size: .
V gene: TRBV3-1
J gene: TRBJ2-6
CDR3 protein: CASSQVSGQRHTGANVLTF
CDR3 DNA: TGTGCCAGCAGCCAAGTATCAGGACAGCGCCATACTGGGGCCAACGTCCTGACTTTC

D gene: .
clone size: .
V gene: TRBV6-1
J gene: TRBJ2-5
CDR3 protein: CASSMREGRETQYF
CDR3 DNA: TGTGCCAGCAGTATGAGAGAGGGGCGGGAGACCCAGTACTTC

D gene: .
clone size: .
V gene: TRBV20-1
J gene: TRBJ2-5
CDR3 protein: CSAQRSSHQETQYF
CDR3 DNA: TGCAGTGCTCAGAGGAGCAGTCATCAAGAGACCCAGTACTTC

D gene: TRBD1
clone size: .
V gene: TRBV12-3/TRBV12-4
J gene: TRBJ2-5
CDR3 protein: CATRRDSEETQYF
CDR3 DNA: TGTGCCACCCGTAGGGACAGCGAAGAGACCCAGTACTTC

D gene: .
clone size: .
V gene: TRBV5-4
J gene: TRBJ2-1
CDR3 protein: CASSSEGGTYNEQFF
CDR3 DNA: TGTGCCAGCAGCTCCGAAGGCGGAACCTACAATGAGCAGTTCTTC

D gene: TRBD1
clone size: .
V gene: TRBV20-1
J gene: TRBJ1-4
CDR3 protein: CSASIQGVNEKLFF
CDR3 DNA: TGCAGTGCTAGTATACAGGGGGTTAATGAAAAACTGTTTTTT

D gene: .
clone size: .
V gene: TRBV7-6
J gene: TRBJ1-2
CDR3 protein: CASSLGIRGGANYGYTF
CDR3 DNA: TGTGCCAGCAGCTTAGGCATACGGGGCGGCGCTAACTATGGCTACACCTTC

D gene: .
clone size: .
V gene: TRBV12-3/TRBV12-4
J gene: TRBJ2-1
CDR3 protein: CASSLGPTMPNEQFF
CDR3 DNA: TGTGCCAGCAGTTTGGGGCCCACTATGCCCAATGAGCAGTTCTTC

D gene: .
clone size: few
V gene: TRBV28
J gene: TRBJ2-7
CDR3 protein: CASSLVGKGSYEQYF
CDR3 DNA: TGTGCCAGCAGTTTGGTAGGGAAGGGCTCCTACGAGCAGTACTTC

D gene: .
clone size: few
V gene: TRBV12-3/TRBV12-4
J gene: TRBJ2-7
CDR3 protein: CASSFFVGYEQYF
CDR3 DNA: TGTGCCAGCAGTTTTTTTGTTGGGTACGAGCAGTACTTC

D gene: TRBD2
clone size: few
V gene: TRBV4-1
J gene: TRBJ2-3
CDR3 protein: CASSQDSGGRVTDTQYF
CDR3 DNA: TGCGCCAGCAGCCAAGATTCGGGGGGTCGGGTCACAGATACGCAGTATTTT

D gene: TRBD1
clone size: .
V gene: TRBV29-1
J gene: TRBJ1-1
CDR3 protein: CSGGQGGYTEAFF
CDR3 DNA: TGCAGCGGGGGACAGGGAGGCTACACTGAAGCTTTCTTT

D gene: .
clone size: many
V gene: TRBV11-2
J gene: TRBJ1-6
CDR3 protein: CASSLAGYSPLHF
CDR3 DNA: TGTGCCAGCAGCTTAGCAGGGTATTCACCCCTCCACTTT

D gene: .
clone size: .
V gene: TRBV30
J gene: TRBJ1-2
CDR3 protein: CAWREGTNYGYTF
CDR3 DNA: TGTGCCTGGAGGGAGGGCACTAACTATGGCTACACCTTC

D gene: TRBD2
clone size: many
V gene: TRBV7-2
J gene: TRBJ2-6
CDR3 protein: CASSLASSGSAGANVLTF
CDR3 DNA: TGTGCCAGCAGCTTAGCATCTAGCGGGAGCGCCGGGGCCAACGTCCTGACTTTC

D gene: .
clone size: few
V gene: TRBV11-2
J gene: TRBJ2-7
CDR3 protein: CASSLVASAANHEQYF
CDR3 DNA: TGTGCCAGCAGCTTAGTCGCTAGCGCCGCGAACCACGAGCAGTACTTC

D gene: .
clone size: few
V gene: TRBV28
J gene: TRBJ2-7
CDR3 protein: CASSKLYEQYF
CDR3 DNA: TGTGCCAGCAGTAAGTTGTACGAGCAGTACTTC